This T cell receptor beta chain was identified in a study of T cell repertoires in cytomegalovirus infection. For the study at large: Both CMV infection and a matching HLA type were indicated by public TCR beta signatures.

Trimming removed 4 bases at V and 4 bases at J, with 23 bases between. The CDR3 runs to 18 residues. Remarks on this clonotype: Its antigen is as yet unknown.

Via MiXCR, TCRdb re-called the reads, giving one row per CDR3 protein. The sample yields about 60,000 distinct CDR3 sequences, roughly 32% seen once. Whole-study findings and limits: The cumulative frequency of public TCR beta families distinguished individuals who carried CMV together with the relevant HLA. HLA-C-restricted, CMV-specific TCR beta clonotypes were dominant ex vivo.

Material: PBMCs, sequenced either directly or after in vitro stimulation (not recorded which). The chain carries TRBV23-1 and TRBJ2-4, with D perhaps matching TRBD1 (6 bases). TRBV23-1 is classed as an ORF, of uncertain function. The TCR comes from a human donor in good health (CMV status not recorded). Some clones in this sample may be carry-over from other donors' samples. CDR3 residues: CASSLPSHREWAKNIQYF. The CDR3 nucleotides are TGCGCCAGCAGTCTACCCTCGCACAGGGAGTGGGCAAAAAACATTCAGTACTTC.